The subject of this entry is one TCR beta chain. This sample is drawn from a study of shared clonotypes between healthy human individuals. The data were produced by immunoSEQ multiplex PCR, yet TCRdb's version contains in-frame clones alone and is incomplete. The table includes roughly 2.4 million clones, nearly 97% detected once. Investigators divided CD4+ cells into CD45RA+ naive and CD45RA-negative memory subsets. The CDR3 loop spans 16 amino acids. V was clipped by 0 bases and J by 4 bases; unmatched bases: 8. CDR1 is SEHNR, CDR2 FQNEAQ, per germline (reference sequence). What was sequenced was naive CD4+ T cells sorted from blood. Documented subset: CD45RA+ positively selected. This TCR was sampled from a man younger than 35 in good health. The V and J genes are TRBV7-9 and TRBJ2-5; 7 positions agree with TRBD2. CDR3 loop: CASSLAALTSAETQYF. The CDR3 coding sequence is TGTGCCAGCAGCTTAGCCGCCTTAACTAGCGCAGAGACCCAGTACTTC.